Sequencing of this TCR beta chain was carried out in a study of blood T cell repertoires in COVID-19. Background on the study: Some COVID-19 samples were acute and others convalescent; all came from the United States, Italy and Spain.

The CDR3 is made up of 15 amino acids. The germline CDR1 and CDR2 sequences are SGHNT and YYREEE (reference sequence). V lost 2 bases and J lost 3, with 11 bases in between. Authors' analysis steps: From reference gene primer amplification, estimates of nucleated cell counts were derived. TCRdb's copy holds only in-frame clones and misses some; the assay was immunoSEQ multiplex PCR. The V and J calls and clone size were taken over from that table, and D and trimming were inferred from the DNA. Found here are fewer than 150,000 clones, roughly 84% of them singletons; the top ten hold around 8.6%. The origin of this receptor is a human donor in a cohort sampled during active COVID-19. The V gene is TRBV5-4, the J gene TRBJ1-4, with D possibly matching TRBD1 (6 bases). The specimen was peripheral blood. The CDR3 coding sequence is TGTGCCAGCAGCTTCTCCAGGGGAGCTAATGAAAAACTGTTTTTT. Protein sequence: CASSFSRGANEKLFF.